This passage covers 13 T cell receptor beta chains from one sample sequenced in a study of blood T cell repertoires in COVID-19. The method was immunoSEQ multiplex PCR; TCRdb's version includes in-frame clones alone and lacks a portion of them. The sample consists of 70,000 to 80,000 clones, 85% to 95% of them appearing once. The source material was peripheral blood. All receptors derive from a woman aged 60 to 75 with active COVID-19.

The CDR3 bases are TGTGCCAGCAGCCCAAAGCGGACTAGCGACGAGCAGTACTTC. It translates to CASSPKRTSDEQYF. The chain joins TRBV7-2 to TRBJ2-7, with 9 bases matching TRBD2. The CDR3 contains 14 residues. V lost 5 bases, J lost 5 bases, and 7 bases stayed unmatched. Germline V CDR1 and CDR2: SGHTA, FQGNSA.

V is TRBV4-1 and J is TRBJ1-2, with D tentatively TRBD1 (6 bases). This CDR3 has 13 residues. CDR1 is MGHRA and CDR2 is YSYEKL in the germline V gene. V lost 4 bases to trimming and J lost 1 base, with 7 bases between them. The CDR3 DNA sequence: TGCGCCAGCAGCCCACAGGGTAACTATGGCTACACCTTC. This gives the protein CASSPQGNYGYTF.

V is TRBV28 and J is TRBJ1-1, with D uncertain. V lost 2 bases and J lost 8, with 9 bases in between. This CDR3 comprises 12 residues. The V gene's germline CDR1 is MDHEN and CDR2 SYDVKM. The CDR3 is CASSLGESEAFF. CDR3 bases: TGTGCCAGCAGTTTAGGTGAGAGCGAAGCTTTCTTT.

This clone was observed a single time. The rearrangement joins TRBV3-1 (or the pseudogene TRBV3-2) to TRBJ1-2; D gene unclear. The CDR3 is 13 residues long. Looked up from germline, CDR1 is LGHDT and CDR2 is YNNKEL (reference sequence). The ends were cut back, 6 bases at V and 0 bases at J, with 8 bases in the middle. CDR3 sequence: CASRGGANYGYTF. The CDR3 bases are TGTGCCAGCAGAGGAGGAGCTAACTATGGCTACACCTTC.

This CDR3 is CATSAGGRRETQYF. The CDR3 nucleotides are TGTGCCACCAGCGCCGGGGGGCGCCGGGAGACCCAGTACTTC. The chain couples TRBV24-1 to TRBJ2-5, with a possible D match to TRBD2 (7 bases). The CDR3 extends over 14 amino acids. Germline values: CDR1 KGHDR, CDR2 SFDVKD. V was trimmed by 7 bases and J by 5 bases, leaving 16 bases between them.

The chain employs TRBV5-6 and TRBJ1-1; no clear D. CDR1 is SGHDT and CDR2 is YYEEEE in the germline V gene. Trimming took off 1 base at V and 1 base at J, with 5 bases between the two ends. The CDR3 has 13 residues. CDR3 region: CASSLPRNTEAFF. CDR3 DNA: TGTGCCAGCAGCTTGCCCAGGAACACTGAAGCTTTCTTT.

The rearrangement uses TRBV18 and TRBJ1-1; D unresolved. Per the germline V gene, CDR1 is KGHSH and CDR2 is LQKENI. There are 13 residues in the CDR3. V lost 3 bases, J lost 1 base, and 6 bases lay in between. CDR3 loop: CASSPTGNTEAFF. For the CDR3, the DNA is TGTGCCAGCTCACCTACCGGGAACACTGAAGCTTTCTTT.

The chain is built from TRBV29-1 and TRBJ2-7; D is perhaps TRBD2 (5 bases). The CDR3 is made up of 13 amino acids. The germline V and J ends were trimmed by 5 bases and 0 bases, with 11 bases remaining between them. Germline assignment: CDR1 SQVTM and CDR2 ANQGSEA. CDR3 in amino acids: CSVWVDYSYEQYF. Here the CDR3 DNA reads TGCAGCGTTTGGGTCGACTACTCCTACGAGCAGTACTTC.

The rearrangement uses TRBV4-1 and TRBJ2-7; 7 positions match TRBD1. J gave up 0 bases and V 2 bases, and 4 bases lay outside the gene matches. The CDR3 is made up of 15 amino acids. From germline, CDR1 is MGHRA and CDR2 YSYEKL. As DNA, the CDR3 is TGCGCCAGCAGCCAACCGACAGGGAGCTCCTACGAGCAGTACTTC. This codes for CASSQPTGSSYEQYF.

V is TRBV11-2 and J is TRBJ2-7, with 9 nucleotides matching TRBD2. V lost 1 base and J lost 6; bases outside the gene matches: 4. The CDR3 has 14 amino acids. Germline V CDR1 and CDR2: SGHAT, FQNNGV. In DNA, the CDR3 is TGTGCCAGCAGCTTAGTTAGCGGGAGAGGCGAGCAGTACTTC. Protein product: CASSLVSGRGEQYF. Variable domain in full (rest from reference TRBV11-2 and TRBJ2-7): EAGVAQSPRYKIIEKRQSVAFWCNPISGHATLYWYQQILGQGPKLLIQFQNNGVVDDSQLPKDRFSAERLKGVDSTLKIQPAKLEDSAVYLCASSLVSGRGEQYFGPGTRLTVT.

The chain joins TRBV10-1 to TRBJ1-4; D remains unclear. This CDR3 has 14 amino acids. Trimming took off 0 bases at V and 8 bases at J, with 10 bases between the two ends. Germline-derived CDR1 and CDR2 are WNHNN and SYGVQD (reference sequence). Here the CDR3 reads CASSESKALEKLFF. CDR3 DNA sequence: TGCGCCAGCAGTGAGTCGAAAGCGCTAGAAAAACTGTTTTTT.

This sequence joins TRBV5-1 and TRBJ1-1, with D perhaps TRBD1 (6 bases). This CDR3 has 15 residues. The germline CDR1 and CDR2 sequences are SGHRS and YFSETQ. V was clipped by 3 bases and J by 2 bases, with 14 bases between them. CDR3 in amino acids: CASSSLGGPNTEAFF. The CDR3, as DNA: TGCGCCAGCAGCTCCCTCGGGGGGCCCAACACTGAAGCTTTCTTT.

V usage is TRBV28 and J usage is TRBJ1-6, with 7 nucleotides matching TRBD1. Losses at the gene ends were 4 bases for V and 7 bases for J; bases not matched to a gene: 4. This CDR3 has 14 residues. CDR1 and CDR2 (germline): MDHEN, SYDVKM. The CDR3 DNA reads TGTGCCAGCAGTTGGGACAGCCAGAATTCACCCCTCCACTTT. The encoded protein is CASSWDSQNSPLHF. The complete variable domain, with remaining parts taken from reference TRBV28 and TRBJ1-6, reads DVKVTQSSRYLVKRTGEKVFLECVQDMDHENMFWYRQDPGLGLRLIYFSYDVKMKEKGDIPEGYSVSREKKERFSLILESASTNQTSMYLCASSWDSQNSPLHFGNGTRLTVT.